The source of this T cell receptor (beta chain) is a study of blood T cell repertoires in COVID-19. The assay was immunoSEQ multiplex PCR, and TCRdb's table has in-frame clones only and misses some. The table records 180,000 or so clones, approximately 80% of them present only once. Trimming shortened V by 0 bases and J by 3 bases, and 6 bases separated the two germline ends. The CDR3 has 13 amino acids. The germline V gene has CDR1 SGHTA and CDR2 FQGTGA. Across under 25 US areas, participants ranged in age from about 18 to 90 years. Cohort allocation depended upon clinical history that participants reported. Participants in the exposed group had met a COVID-19 case in the 2 weeks before joining the study.

The sequencing input was PBMCs or T cells enriched from blood (not recorded which). The rearrangement uses TRBV7-3 and TRBJ2-7; a possible D gene is TRBD2 (6 bases). This clonotype was obtained from a man aged 55-75 years who had been exposed to COVID-19. CDR3 protein: CASSLTRGYEQYF. DNA for the CDR3: TGTGCCAGCAGCTTAACGCGGGGCTACGAGCAGTACTTC.